A single sample is the source of the 9 T cell receptor beta chains below, sequenced in a study of cytomegalovirus exposure and HLA in healthy donors. The PCR had 60 Vbeta and 13 Jbeta primers. Measured with immunoSEQ multiplex PCR; TCRdb has only the in-frame clones, and not every one. The sample yields 150,000 or so clones, roughly 80% seen once. The sample was PBMCs. The receptors derive from a woman aged 40 to 50 in good health and CMV-seropositive.

This clone has just one count. J is TRBJ1-2 and V is TRBV19; tentative D call: TRBD1 (6 bases). CDR1 LNHDA and CDR2 SQIVND come from the germline V gene (reference sequence). The V and J ends lost 6 bases and 4 bases respectively, with 15 bases between them. CDR3 size: 14 residues. The CDR3: CASSQQGVVYGYTF. Written as DNA, the CDR3 is TGTGCCAGTAGCCAACAGGGTGTGGTCTATGGCTACACCTTC.

This rearrangement joins TRBV14 to TRBJ1-1, with no clear D. Germline CDR1 SGHDN, CDR2 FVKESK. CDR3 size: 14 residues. The CDR3 coding sequence is TGTGTAAAATCGCGTGGCTTGGGGAGAACTGAAGCTTTCTTT. Its protein is CVKSRGLGRTEAFF.

This clone turned up a few times. The J gene is TRBJ2-2, the V gene TRBV6-5; TRBD2 is a possible D gene (5 bases). The V gene lost 7 bases and the J gene lost 2 bases, with 8 bases spanning the gap. From germline, CDR1 is MNHEY and CDR2 SVGAGI. This CDR3 has 13 residues. DNA of the CDR3: TGTGCCAGCAAGAGGGATAACACCGGGGAGCTGTTTTTT. As protein: CASKRDNTGELFF.

The V and J genes are TRBV5-4 and TRBJ2-2, with a possible D match to TRBD1 (5 bases). Germline V gene lookup returns CDR1 SGHNT and CDR2 YYREEE (reference sequence). V lost 2 bases to trimming and J lost 3 bases, with 11 bases between them. The CDR3 totals 15 residues. The CDR3 region has the DNA TGTGCCAGCAGCTTTGCAGGGATTTACACCGGGGAGCTGTTTTTT. Its translation is CASSFAGIYTGELFF.

J is TRBJ2-3 and V is TRBV7-8; D gene unclear. Germline V CDR1 and CDR2: SGHVS, FQNEAQ. This CDR3 region has 13 residues. Trimming removed 2 bases at V and 5 bases at J, with 8 bases between. The CDR3 is CASSLQWRDTQYF. In nucleotides, the CDR3 is TGTGCCAGCAGCTTACAGTGGAGAGATACGCAGTATTTT.

The chain carries TRBV7-2 and TRBJ2-2; 7 bases line up with TRBD2. V shed 5 bases and J 7 bases; nucleotides not matched to a gene: 13. Germline V gene lookup returns CDR1 SGHTA and CDR2 FQGNSA. CDR3 length equals 16 residues. Here the CDR3 DNA reads TGTGCCAGCAGCATAGTGGGCGGGAGAAGTAACGGGGAGCTGTTTTTT. It specifies CASSIVGGRSNGELFF.

This chain uses TRBV7-9 with TRBJ1-1, with D possibly TRBD1 on 5 matching bases. The germline gives CDR1 SEHNR, CDR2 FQNEAQ (reference sequence). The CDR3 consists of 13 residues. V lost 5 bases and J 6 bases, leaving 13 bases between the germline ends. CDR3 amino acids: CASSPSGLAEAFF. CDR3 DNA: TGTGCCAGCAGCCCGTCAGGGCTGGCTGAAGCTTTCTTT.

This clone was picked up a small number of times. The chain recombines TRBV9 with TRBJ2-7; TRBD2 is a possible D gene (5 bases). Trimming took off 0 bases at V and 6 bases at J, with 10 bases between the two ends. The V gene's germline CDR1 is SGDLS and CDR2 YYNGEE. There are 13 residues in the CDR3. The CDR3 DNA follows: TGTGCCAGCAGCGTAGCTGTGGGGAGCGAGCAGTACTTC. It is translated as CASSVAVGSEQYF.

A single count supports this clone. The rearrangement uses TRBV6-1 and TRBJ1-5, with D hard to call. Germline V CDR1 and CDR2: MNHNS, SASEGT. The CDR3 is 14 residues long. The V gene lost 7 bases and the J gene lost 7 bases, with 17 bases spanning the gap. Here the CDR3 DNA reads TGTGCCAGCACCCAAAGCGGGGTTCCCCAGCCCCAGCATTTT. It encodes CASTQSGVPQPQHF.